One T cell receptor beta chain is described in this entry. The sample belongs to a study of cytomegalovirus exposure and HLA in healthy donors. PCR primers comprised 60 Vbeta and 13 Jbeta primers. Produced via immunoSEQ multiplex PCR; TCRdb's table is partial and in-frame only. The sample carries approximately 89,000 clones, 75% to 90% recorded once. Germline-derived CDR1 and CDR2 are KGHSH and LQKENI. This CDR3 spans 15 amino acids. V was clipped by 5 bases and J by 2 bases; unmatched bases: 9. V usage is TRBV18 and J usage is TRBJ2-7; TRBD1 aligns across 7 bases. This receptor was identified in a man aged 35-49 years in good health and CMV-seropositive. The sample taken for sequencing was PBMCs. The CDR3 region has the DNA TGTGCCAGCTCAACACAGGGGAATGGTCCCTACGAGCAGTACTTC. Its translation is CASSTQGNGPYEQYF.